Shown below are 5 T cell receptor beta chains from a single sample sequenced in a study of T cells in Graves' hyperthyroidism and ophthalmopathy (dated by TCRdb to about 2019). The method was multiplex PCR. Sequenced on an Illumina HiSeq 2000. Amplification of TCR beta CDR3 regions was carried out from RNA transcripts. For the first round of RT-PCR on the TCR CDR3, the HTBI primer set was used together with the Qiagen OneStep RT-PCR kit. TCRdb trimmed public reads at Q25 via fastp, called clones via MiXCR and kept in-frame beta chains. Every CDR3 protein is listed once, alongside the most common genes and DNA of its rows. The sample has about 720,000 distinct CDR3 sequences on record, about 17% of them singletons. The top ten constitute around 15% of the sample. The sequencing sample was made of blood. The origin of the receptors is a woman in her forties or fifties with Graves' hyperthyroidism that later progressed to Graves' ophthalmopathy.

This clonotype was recorded at least ten times. V is TRBV5-1 and J is TRBJ2-1; TRBD2 matches 9 bases. The CDR3 is 16 amino acids. J was trimmed by 6 bases and V by 4 bases; bases with no gene match: 11. The V gene's germline CDR1 is SGHRS and CDR2 YFSETQ. CDR3 bases: TGCGCCAGCAGCAGAATAGCGGGGGTCCTGGGCAATGAGCAGTTCTTC. It specifies CASSRIAGVLGNEQFF.

V gene TRBV10-3 combines with J gene TRBJ2-1, with 7 bases matching TRBD1. This CDR3 has 14 amino acids. Germline lookup yields CDR1 ENHRY and CDR2 SYGVKD. V trimming: 7 bases; J trimming: 8 bases; junction bases outside the gene matches: 11. CDR3 DNA sequence: TGTGCCATCACCGTGACAGGGCAGCTAGATGAGCAGTTCTTC. Its protein product is CAITVTGQLDEQFF.

V usage is TRBV5-1 and J usage is TRBJ2-7; TRBD2 is a possible D gene (6 bases). Germline V gene sequence: CDR1 SGHRS, CDR2 YFSETQ. Between the trimmed V and J ends, which lost 2 bases and 5 bases, there was a span of 17 bases. The CDR3 extends over 15 amino acids. The CDR3 loop is CASSLRDFYTHEQYF. CDR3 DNA sequence: TGCGCCAGCAGCTTAAGGGACTTCTACACCCACGAGCAGTACTTC. Complete variable domain (other parts from reference TRBV5-1 and TRBJ2-7): KAGVTQTPRYLIKTRGQQVTLSCSPISGHRSVSWYQQTPGQGLQFLFEYFSETQRNKGNFPGRFSGRQFSNSRSEMNVSTLELGDSALYLCASSLRDFYTHEQYFGPGTRLTVT.

This clonotype was recorded a few times. V and J are TRBV11-2 and TRBJ2-1; the match to TRBD2 covers 8 bases. V trimming: 4 bases; J trimming: 3 bases; junction bases outside the gene matches: 8. The CDR3 covers 16 residues. Germline loops: CDR1 SGHAT, CDR2 FQNNGV. The CDR3 sequence is CASSSGLAPFYNEQFF. CDR3 nucleotide sequence: TGTGCCAGCAGCTCCGGACTAGCCCCATTCTACAATGAGCAGTTCTTC. The entire variable domain, with the rest obtained from reference TRBV11-2 and TRBJ2-1, is as follows: EAGVAQSPRYKIIEKRQSVAFWCNPISGHATLYWYQQILGQGPKLLIQFQNNGVVDDSQLPKDRFSAERLKGVDSTLKIQPAKLEDSAVYLCASSSGLAPFYNEQFFGPGTRLTVL.

The chain employs TRBV18 and TRBJ2-1; TRBD1 or TRBD2 may be the D gene (6 bases each). The V end lost 0 bases, the J end lost 14 bases, and 11 bases lay between the germline ends. From germline, CDR1 is KGHSH and CDR2 LQKENI. This CDR3 is 12 amino acids long. DNA for the CDR3: TGTGCCAGCTCACCACCCGGGGGCCTTGAGTTCTTC. Translation: CASSPPGGLEFF.